The TCR beta chain under discussion was sequenced for a study of blood T cells in healthy people across ages. Points from the study as a whole: Strongly correlated with naive T cell percentage was TCR beta diversity. There were more naive CD4+ cells and higher diversity in long-lived donors than in aged donors. Older age went with lower TCR beta diversity per million T cells, in a roughly linear way.

Trimming stripped 3 bases from V and 10 bases from J, with 13 bases between. The CDR3 loop spans 12 amino acids. CDR1 and CDR2 from the germline V gene are SQVTM and ANQGSEA. There were healthy Caucasian individuals from Russia, aged 6 to 90, serving as donors. This clonotype has a handful of counts. Its target is not known. Through a sample-barcoded 5' primer and a J-beta primer mix, a second PCR was run for roughly 7 to 11 cycles. MiXCR, applied by TCRdb to the 5' RACE reads, yields one record per CDR3 protein. The top ten clones hold under 10% of a sample with over 700,000 distinct CDR3 sequences, more than 20% of them seen once. These sequences were also reported in another study, on T cells of mothers and their children.

This TCR was sampled from a boy aged 10-17 years in good health. V is TRBV29-1 and J is TRBJ2-1, with D unresolved. The sample was blood. The CDR3: CSVEKVVEEQFF. As DNA, the CDR3 is TGCAGCGTTGAGAAGGTGGTGGAAGAGCAGTTCTTC.